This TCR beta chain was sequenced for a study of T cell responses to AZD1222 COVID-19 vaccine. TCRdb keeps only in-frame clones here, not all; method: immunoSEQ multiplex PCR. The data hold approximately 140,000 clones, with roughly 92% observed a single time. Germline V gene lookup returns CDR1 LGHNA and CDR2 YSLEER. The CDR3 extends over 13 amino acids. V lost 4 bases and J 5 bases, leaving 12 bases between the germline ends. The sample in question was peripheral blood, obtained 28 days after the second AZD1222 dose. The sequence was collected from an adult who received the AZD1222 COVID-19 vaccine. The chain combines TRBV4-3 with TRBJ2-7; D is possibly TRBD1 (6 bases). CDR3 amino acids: CASSLTGTDEQYF. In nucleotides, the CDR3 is TGCGCCAGCAGCCTTACAGGGACCGACGAGCAGTACTTC.